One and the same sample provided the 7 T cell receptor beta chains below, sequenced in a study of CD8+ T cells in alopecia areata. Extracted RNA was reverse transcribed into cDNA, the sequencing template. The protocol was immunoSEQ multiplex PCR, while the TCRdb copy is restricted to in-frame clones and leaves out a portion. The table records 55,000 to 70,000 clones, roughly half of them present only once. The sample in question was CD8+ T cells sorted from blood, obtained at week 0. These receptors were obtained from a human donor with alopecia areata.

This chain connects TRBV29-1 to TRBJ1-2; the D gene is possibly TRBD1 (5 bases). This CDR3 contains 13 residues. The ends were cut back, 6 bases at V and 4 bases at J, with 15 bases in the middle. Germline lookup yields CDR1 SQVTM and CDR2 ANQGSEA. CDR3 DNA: TGCAGCGTGCCCCCAGGGTCTGGCTATGGCTACACCTTC. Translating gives CSVPPGSGYGYTF.

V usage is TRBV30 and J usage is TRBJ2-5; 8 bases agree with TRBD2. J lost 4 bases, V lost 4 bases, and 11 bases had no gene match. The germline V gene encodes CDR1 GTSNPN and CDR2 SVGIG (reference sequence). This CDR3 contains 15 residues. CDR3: CAWNEREKGTETQYF. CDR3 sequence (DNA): TGTGCCTGGAACGAGCGGGAGAAGGGTACAGAGACCCAGTACTTC.

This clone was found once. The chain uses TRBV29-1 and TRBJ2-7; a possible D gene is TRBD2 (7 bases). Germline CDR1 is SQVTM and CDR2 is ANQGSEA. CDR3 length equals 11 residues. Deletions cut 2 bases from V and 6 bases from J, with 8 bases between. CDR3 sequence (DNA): TGCAGCGTTGAAAGGGGGGGCGAGCAGTACTTC. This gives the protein CSVERGGEQYF.

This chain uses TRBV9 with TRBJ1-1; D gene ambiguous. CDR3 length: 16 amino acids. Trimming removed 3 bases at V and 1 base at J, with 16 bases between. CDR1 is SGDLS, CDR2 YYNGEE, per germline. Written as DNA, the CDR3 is TGTGCCAGCAGCGCGGACGGATCCTCATGGAACACTGAAGCTTTCTTT. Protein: CASSADGSSWNTEAFF.

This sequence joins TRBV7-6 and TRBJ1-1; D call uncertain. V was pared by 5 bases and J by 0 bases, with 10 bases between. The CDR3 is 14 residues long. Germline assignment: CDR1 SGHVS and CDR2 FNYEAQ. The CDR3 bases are TGTGCCAGCAGCCCAAGAAGCGTGAACACTGAAGCTTTCTTT. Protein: CASSPRSVNTEAFF.

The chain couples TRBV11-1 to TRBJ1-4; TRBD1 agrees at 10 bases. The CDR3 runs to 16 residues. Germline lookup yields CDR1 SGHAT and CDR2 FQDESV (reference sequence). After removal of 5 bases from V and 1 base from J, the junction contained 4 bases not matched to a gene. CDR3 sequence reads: CASSARDRGTNEKLFF. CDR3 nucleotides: TGTGCCAGCAGCGCCCGGGACAGGGGAACTAATGAAAAACTGTTTTTT.

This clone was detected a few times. CDR3 sequence (DNA): TGTGCCACCAGAGAAACCCTGGGAAATCAGCCCCAGCATTTT. Protein: CATRETLGNQPQHF. This chain connects TRBV15 to TRBJ1-5; the D is unclear. Germline V gene data show CDR1 as LNHNV and CDR2 as YYDKDF (reference sequence). The CDR3 loop spans 14 amino acids. The V end lost 6 bases, the J end lost 4 bases, and 13 bases lay between the germline ends.